The 13 T cell receptor beta chains below come from one sample, sequenced in a study of T cell repertoires in cytomegalovirus infection. In TCRdb, the reads were re-called with MiXCR into one record per CDR3 protein. The sample lists 200,000 to 300,000 distinct CDR3 sequences, roughly 13% occurring once. The material sequenced was PBMCs. Receptor source: a human donor in good health (CMV status not recorded). Some clones in this sample may be carry-over from other donors' samples.

The chain employs TRBV13 and TRBJ1-1; D remains unclear. Germline lookup yields CDR1 PRHDT and CDR2 FYEKMQ (reference sequence). V lost 5 bases and J 5 bases, leaving 15 bases between the germline ends. The CDR3 spans 14 residues. The CDR3 region has the DNA TGTGCCAGCAGCAAAAGAGGTACCGGGACTGAAGCTTTCTTT. Its translation is CASSKRGTGTEAFF.

The CDR3 protein is CASSQDSGTYEQYF. CDR3 in DNA: TGCGCCAGCAGCCAAGACAGTGGGACCTACGAGCAGTACTTC. V gene TRBV4-1 combines with J gene TRBJ2-7; D is uncertain. V was trimmed by 0 bases and J by 2 bases, leaving 8 bases between them. This CDR3 has 14 amino acids. The V gene's germline CDR1 is MGHRA and CDR2 YSYEKL.

CDR3 coding DNA: TGTGCCAGCAGTCCGGGGCGAAAGAGGAGGGGATATGGCTACACCTTC. Its translation is CASSPGRKRRGYGYTF. This chain uses TRBV28 with TRBJ1-2, with D maybe TRBD1 (5 bases). CDR1 is MDHEN and CDR2 is SYDVKM in the germline V gene. The CDR3 covers 16 residues. Trimming took 5 bases from V and 5 from J, leaving 21 bases between them.

The chain couples TRBV9 to TRBJ1-1; D is uncertain. V lost 0 bases and J 5 bases, leaving 11 bases between the germline ends. The CDR3 extends over 14 amino acids. Germline CDR1 and CDR2: SGDLS and YYNGEE. The CDR3, as DNA: TGTGCCAGCAGCGTAGCTCTTGGGCAGACTGAAGCTTTCTTT. Translating gives CASSVALGQTEAFF.

The chain couples TRBV12-3 or TRBV12-4 to TRBJ2-1; TRBD1 matches 8 bases. With V trimmed by 7 bases and J by 7 bases, 12 bases remained unmatched. The CDR3 covers 15 residues. The chain's CDR3 is CASTSVDREMNEQFF. The CDR3 nucleotides are TGTGCCAGCACCTCAGTGGACAGGGAGATGAATGAGCAGTTCTTC.

This clonotype came up a few times. This rearrangement joins TRBV20-1 to TRBJ1-1; possible D gene TRBD1, 5 bases. With 3 bases removed from V and 3 bases from J, the gap between germline ends came to 11 bases. The CDR3 has 13 residues. Germline V lookup: CDR1 DFQATT, CDR2 SNEGSKA (reference sequence). The CDR3 nucleotides read TGCAGTGCTAGTTCAGGGTTCGACACTGAAGCTTTCTTT. Amino acids: CSASSGFDTEAFF.

The chain uses TRBV10-3 and TRBJ2-5; 7 bases match TRBD1. The length of the CDR3 is 14 residues. Germline V gene lookup returns CDR1 ENHRY and CDR2 SYGVKD. V lost 2 bases, J lost 4 bases, and 4 bases stayed unmatched. The CDR3 DNA reads TGTGCCATCAGTGAGGGACAGGTCTTAGAGACCCAGTACTTC. Translation gives CAISEGQVLETQYF.

This clonotype was counted many times. The rearrangement links TRBV7-6 to TRBJ2-7, with TRBD2 identical over 11 bases. The CDR3 contains 14 residues. The V segment lost 5 bases and the J segment 2 bases; nucleotides outside the gene matches: 2. CDR1 and CDR2 from the germline V gene are SGHVS and FNYEAQ. CDR3 in amino acids: CASSRSGGAYEQYF. As DNA, the CDR3 is TGTGCCAGCAGCCGTAGCGGGGGGGCCTACGAGCAGTACTTC.

This clonotype has a handful of counts. The rearrangement links TRBV29-1 to TRBJ1-2; weak D call: TRBD1 (5 bases). The CDR3 loop spans 13 amino acids. Trimming took 6 bases from V and 0 from J, leaving 11 bases between them. CDR1 and CDR2 from the germline V gene are SQVTM and ANQGSEA. The CDR3 region is CSVDRITNYGYTF. The DNA for the CDR3 is TGCAGCGTCGACAGAATCACTAACTATGGCTACACCTTC.

This clonotype has a count of ten or more. The chain is built from TRBV6-5 and TRBJ1-1, with D hard to call. Germline CDR1 and CDR2: MNHEY and SVGAGI. V was pared by 5 bases and J by 5 bases, with 12 bases between. The CDR3 extends over 13 amino acids. CDR3 DNA sequence: TGTGCCAGCAGTAGGACCCGAAAGACTGAAGCTTTCTTT. Encoded protein: CASSRTRKTEAFF.

In nucleotides, the CDR3 is TGTGCCATCAGTGAGACCCAGGACAATGAGCAGTTCTTC. It yields the protein CAISETQDNEQFF. V is TRBV10-3 and J is TRBJ2-1, with D unresolved. Trimming pared 2 bases from V and 5 bases from J, leaving 7 bases between. The CDR3 is 13 amino acids. Looked up from germline, CDR1 is ENHRY and CDR2 is SYGVKD.

This rearrangement joins TRBV9 to TRBJ2-7; 8 bases match TRBD2. The CDR3 extends over 15 amino acids. Trimming at V came to 3 bases and at J to 4 bases, leaving 9 bases not matched to a gene. The germline V gene has CDR1 SGDLS and CDR2 YYNGEE. CDR3 region: CASSAGGLADYEQYF. The CDR3 coding sequence is TGTGCCAGCAGCGCCGGCGGACTAGCAGATTACGAGCAGTACTTC.

This clonotype was detected only a few times. This chain uses TRBV12-3 or TRBV12-4 with TRBJ1-5, with D tentatively TRBD1 (6 bases). The CDR3 has 15 amino acids. Trimming stripped 6 bases from V and 7 bases from J, with 19 bases between. Written as DNA, the CDR3 is TGTGCCAGCAGCTCCACAGGGCGGGGAGGGCAGCCCCAGCATTTT. Amino acids: CASSSTGRGGQPQHF.